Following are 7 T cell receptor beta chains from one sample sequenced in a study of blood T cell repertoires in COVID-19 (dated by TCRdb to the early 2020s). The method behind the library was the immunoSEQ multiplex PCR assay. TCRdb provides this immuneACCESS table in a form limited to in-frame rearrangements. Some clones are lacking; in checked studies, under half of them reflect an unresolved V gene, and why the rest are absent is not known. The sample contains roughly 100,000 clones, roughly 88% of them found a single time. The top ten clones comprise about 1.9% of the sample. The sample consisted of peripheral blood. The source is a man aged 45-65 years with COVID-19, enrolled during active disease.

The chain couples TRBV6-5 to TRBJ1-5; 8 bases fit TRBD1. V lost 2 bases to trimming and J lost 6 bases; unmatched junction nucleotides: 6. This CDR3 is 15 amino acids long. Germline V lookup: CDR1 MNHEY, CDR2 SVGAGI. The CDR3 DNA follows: TGTGCCAGCAGTTACCGACAGGGGAGTGGTCAGCCCCAGCATTTT. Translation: CASSYRQGSGQPQHF.

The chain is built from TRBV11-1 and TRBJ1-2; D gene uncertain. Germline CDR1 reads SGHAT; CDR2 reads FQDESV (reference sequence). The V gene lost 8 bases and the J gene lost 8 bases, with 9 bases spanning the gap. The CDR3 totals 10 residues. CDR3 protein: CASDGRGYTF. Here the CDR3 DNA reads TGTGCCAGCGATGGGCGCGGCTACACCTTC.

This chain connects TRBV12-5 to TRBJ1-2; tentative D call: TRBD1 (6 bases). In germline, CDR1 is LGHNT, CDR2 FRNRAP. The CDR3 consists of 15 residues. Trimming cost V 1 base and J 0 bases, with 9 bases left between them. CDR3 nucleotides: TGTGCTAGTGGTTTGGGACAGGCCTCTAACTATGGCTACACCTTC. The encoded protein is CASGLGQASNYGYTF.

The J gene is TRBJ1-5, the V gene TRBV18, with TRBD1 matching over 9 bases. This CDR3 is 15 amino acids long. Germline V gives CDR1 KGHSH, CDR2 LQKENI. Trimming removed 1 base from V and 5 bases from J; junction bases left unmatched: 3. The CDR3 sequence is CASSPRTGADQPQHF. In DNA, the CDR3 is TGTGCCAGCTCACCACGGACAGGGGCCGATCAGCCCCAGCATTTT. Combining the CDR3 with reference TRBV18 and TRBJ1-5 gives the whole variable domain NAGVMQNPRHLVRRRGQEARLRCSPMKGHSHVYWYRQLPEEGLKFMVYLQKENIIDESGMPKERFSAEFPKEGPSILRIQQVVRGDSAAYFCASSPRTGADQPQHFGDGTRLSIL.

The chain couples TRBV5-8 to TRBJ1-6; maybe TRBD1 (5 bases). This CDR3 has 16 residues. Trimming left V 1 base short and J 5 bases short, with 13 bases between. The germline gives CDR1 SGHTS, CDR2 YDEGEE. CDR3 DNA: TGTGCCAGCAGCTTGCGGAGGGGCGCGGATAATTCACCCCTCCACTTT. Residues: CASSLRRGADNSPLHF.

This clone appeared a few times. The CDR3 loop reads CASSSTSGGTDTQYF. The CDR3, as DNA: TGTGCCAGCAGCTCCACTAGCGGGGGGACAGATACGCAGTATTTT. This rearrangement joins TRBV9 to TRBJ2-3, with 12 bases identical to TRBD2. J was trimmed by 3 bases and V by 4 bases; bases with no gene match: 3. Germline V CDR1 and CDR2: SGDLS, YYNGEE. CDR3 length: 15 residues.

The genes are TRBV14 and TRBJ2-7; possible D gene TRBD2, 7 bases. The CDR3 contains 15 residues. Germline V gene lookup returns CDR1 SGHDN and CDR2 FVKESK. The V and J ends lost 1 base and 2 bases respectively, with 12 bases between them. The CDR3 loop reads CASSQVGGGPYEQYF. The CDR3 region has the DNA TGTGCCAGCAGCCAAGTTGGCGGGGGCCCCTACGAGCAGTACTTC.